The source of this T cell receptor (beta chain) is a study of blood T cells in healthy people across ages. The table lists this clonotype with a few counts. Its specificity is not known. Primers used in a second PCR of about 6 to 12 cycles were a sample-barcoded 5' primer and a J-beta primer mix. TCRdb re-called the 5' RACE reads through MiXCR, storing one row per CDR3 protein. The sample carries 700,000 to 950,000 distinct CDR3 sequences, 58% recorded once. The extraction recovered at least 6 micrograms of total RNA per sample. Broader study findings: The fall in TCR beta diversity per million T cells was roughly linear with age.

Germline V lookup: CDR1 SNHLY, CDR2 FYNNEI. Germline trimming cut 7 bases from V and 5 bases from J; bases unmatched to any gene: 6. This CDR3 region has 14 residues. The receptor was isolated from a man aged 30 to 39 in good health. This chain connects TRBV2 to TRBJ2-5; 11 bases agree with TRBD1. Material: blood. The CDR3 here is CASTTDRGRETQYF. The CDR3 region has the DNA TGTGCCAGCACCACGGACAGGGGGCGGGAGACCCAGTACTTC.